Following are 30 T cell receptor beta chains from one sample sequenced in a study of blood T cell repertoires in COVID-19. TCRdb's table, derived via immunoSEQ multiplex PCR, lists solely in-frame clones and lacks some. The table includes approximately 140,000 clones, 84% detected once. The sample comprised PBMCs or T cells enriched from blood (not recorded which). The receptors shown here come from a woman between 50 and 59 years old who had been exposed to COVID-19.

The rearrangement uses TRBV7-9 and TRBJ1-3; perhaps TRBD1 as D (6 bases). Per the germline V gene, CDR1 is SEHNR and CDR2 is FQNEAQ (reference sequence). This CDR3 contains 17 residues. Trimming removed 5 bases at V and 2 bases at J, with 19 bases between. This CDR3 is CASSPSRGRVAGNTIYF. The CDR3 region has the DNA TGTGCCAGCAGCCCAAGCAGGGGCAGGGTCGCTGGAAACACCATATATTTT.

The chain couples TRBV5-1 to TRBJ1-2; D unresolved. Germline assignment: CDR1 SGHRS and CDR2 YFSETQ. The CDR3 runs to 14 residues. Trimming cost V 0 bases and J 5 bases, with 11 bases left between them. The CDR3 coding sequence is TGCGCCAGCAGCTTGGAGCGGGAGAATTATGGCTACACCTTC. As protein: CASSLERENYGYTF.

J is TRBJ2-1 and V is TRBV7-6; weak D call: TRBD2 (7 bases). Trimming cost V 3 bases and J 6 bases, with 18 bases left between them. This CDR3 has 16 residues. Germline lookup yields CDR1 SGHVS and CDR2 FNYEAQ. The CDR3 reads CASSFPRGGSSNEQFF. CDR3 DNA sequence: TGTGCCAGCAGCTTCCCCAGGGGCGGGAGTAGCAATGAGCAGTTCTTC.

The rearrangement joins TRBV18 to TRBJ1-2; 8 positions agree with TRBD1. Germline lookup yields CDR1 KGHSH and CDR2 LQKENI. CDR3 length: 13 amino acids. V lost 3 bases to trimming and J lost 8 bases; unmatched junction nucleotides: 5. CDR3 loop: CASSPSDRVGYTF. The CDR3 DNA follows: TGTGCCAGCTCACCGTCGGACAGGGTCGGCTACACCTTC.

The rearrangement links TRBV5-4 to TRBJ2-7; 9 bases match TRBD1. Unmatched junction bases numbered 3, after V lost 2 bases and J lost 3 bases. Germline CDR1 and CDR2: SGHNT and YYREEE (reference sequence). The CDR3 runs 14 residues. The CDR3 here is CASSLTGGVYEQYF. The DNA for the CDR3 is TGTGCCAGCAGCTTAACAGGGGGCGTCTACGAGCAGTACTTC.

The chain has TRBV6-5 and TRBJ1-5; 8 nucleotides align to TRBD1. This CDR3 is built from 13 residues. Looked up from germline, CDR1 is MNHEY and CDR2 is SVGAGI. J gave up 7 bases and V 11 bases, and 10 bases lay outside the gene matches. Here the CDR3 DNA reads TGTGCCGGGGACGACAGGGGTAGGCAGCCCCAGCATTTT. It encodes CAGDDRGRQPQHF.

This chain connects TRBV18 to TRBJ1-1, with D hard to call. The CDR3 runs to 14 residues. Trimming left V 1 base short and J 1 base short, with 7 bases between. Germline V lookup: CDR1 KGHSH, CDR2 LQKENI. CDR3 DNA sequence: TGTGCCAGCTCACCACTACAGAAGAACACTGAAGCTTTCTTT. Protein product: CASSPLQKNTEAFF. The whole variable domain, filled in from reference TRBV18 and TRBJ1-1, reads NAGVMQNPRHLVRRRGQEARLRCSPMKGHSHVYWYRQLPEEGLKFMVYLQKENIIDESGMPKERFSAEFPKEGPSILRIQQVVRGDSAAYFCASSPLQKNTEAFFGQGTRLTVV.

The chain has TRBV13 and TRBJ2-3; 14 bases align to TRBD2. J gave up 8 bases and V 5 bases, and 9 bases lay outside the gene matches. The CDR3 has 16 amino acids. In germline, CDR1 is PRHDT, CDR2 FYEKMQ (reference sequence). The CDR3 loop reads CASSPRTSGRQGTQYF. Written as DNA, the CDR3 is TGTGCCAGCAGCCCCCGGACTAGCGGGAGGCAGGGTACGCAGTATTTT.

The J gene is TRBJ1-5, the V gene TRBV4-1, with TRBD1 as a possible D gene (6 bases). Trimming removed 2 bases at V and 7 bases at J, with 15 bases between. CDR3 length: 15 residues. Germline assignment: CDR1 MGHRA and CDR2 YSYEKL. The CDR3 reads CASSQPGRGAQPQHF. CDR3 nucleotide sequence: TGCGCCAGCAGCCAACCCGGACGGGGGGCGCAGCCCCAGCATTTT.

The chain has TRBV5-1 and TRBJ1-1; D not resolved. The CDR3 is 15 residues long. Germline values: CDR1 SGHRS, CDR2 YFSETQ. Trimming removed 6 bases at V and 4 bases at J, with 19 bases between. DNA of the CDR3: TGCGCCAGCATGCAGACAACCCTAGGGAGCACTGAAGCTTTCTTT. Encoded protein: CASMQTTLGSTEAFF.

CDR3 region: CASSPGGGHSNQPQHF. CDR3 sequence (DNA): TGTGCCAGCAGTCCCGGGGGGGGGCATAGCAATCAGCCCCAGCATTTT. This chain uses TRBV6-4 with TRBJ1-5, with D tentatively TRBD1 (6 bases). V was shortened by 5 bases and J by 0 bases, with 14 bases between the two germline ends. The CDR3 is made up of 16 amino acids. Germline V gives CDR1 MRHNA, CDR2 SNTAGT.

The chain joins TRBV7-9 to TRBJ1-4; unclear D gene. Deletions cut 5 bases from V and 2 bases from J, with 9 bases between. Germline CDR1 reads SEHNR; CDR2 reads FQNEAQ (reference sequence). The CDR3 spans 14 residues. CDR3 bases: TGTGCCAGCAGCGCCCGGGAGACTAATGAAAAACTGTTTTTT. Translation: CASSARETNEKLFF.

The V call is TRBV14, the J call TRBJ1-6, with a weak D call TRBD1 (6 bases). The CDR3 extends over 18 amino acids. The germline CDR1 and CDR2 sequences are SGHDN and FVKESK. The germline V and J ends were trimmed by 0 bases and 9 bases, with 21 bases remaining between them. CDR3 sequence (DNA): TGTGCCAGCAGCCAAGATATCGCCAGGGGCCGTGGTAGTTCACCCCTCCACTTT. It codes for CASSQDIARGRGSSPLHF. Looking up the rest from reference TRBV14 and TRBJ1-6 gives the full variable domain: EAGVTQFPSHSVIEKGQTVTLRCDPISGHDNLYWYRRVMGKEIKFLLHFVKESKQDESGMPNNRFLAERTGGTYSTLKVQPAELEDSGVYFCASSQDIARGRGSSPLHFGNGTRLTVT.

The chain carries TRBV11-1 and TRBJ2-7; 9 nucleotides align to TRBD1. Germline V gives CDR1 SGHAT, CDR2 FQDESV (reference sequence). J gave up 4 bases and V 5 bases, and 6 bases lay outside the gene matches. The CDR3 has 14 amino acids. The CDR3 DNA follows: TGTGCCAGCAGCCAGGGGACAGGGTTATACGAGCAGTACTTC. As protein: CASSQGTGLYEQYF.

The chain joins TRBV6-5 to TRBJ1-1, with D possibly matching TRBD1 (5 bases). The V end lost 6 bases, the J end lost 1 base, and 12 bases lay between the germline ends. Germline CDR1 reads MNHEY; CDR2 reads SVGAGI. This CDR3 is 14 amino acids long. CDR3 protein: CASSPGYTNTEAFF. CDR3 bases: TGTGCCAGCAGCCCAGGGTATACGAACACTGAAGCTTTCTTT.

The chain employs TRBV7-2 and TRBJ2-2, with 7 bases fitting TRBD1. V shed 8 bases and J 0 bases; nucleotides not matched to a gene: 9. This CDR3 spans 16 amino acids. Germline CDR1 and CDR2: SGHTA and FQGNSA. CDR3 sequence (DNA): TGTGCCAGCGCCTACCCGGGACAGACGAACACCGGGGAGCTGTTTTTT. Translated, it gives CASAYPGQTNTGELFF.

The V gene is TRBV7-9, the J gene TRBJ1-2; 8 bases line up with TRBD1. Germline CDR1 SEHNR, CDR2 FQNEAQ (reference sequence). The CDR3 covers 14 residues. The junction had 7 bases not matched to a gene; V was cut back by 5 bases and J by 5 bases. CDR3 loop: CASSPSDRVYGYTF. For the CDR3, the DNA is TGTGCCAGCAGCCCATCGGACAGGGTTTATGGCTACACCTTC.

This clone was detected only once. The J gene is TRBJ2-7, the V gene TRBV5-1, with TRBD1 identical over 9 bases. With 0 bases clipped from V and 5 bases from J, the junction kept 9 bases outside the gene matches. The length of the CDR3 is 16 residues. Per germline, CDR1 SGHRS and CDR2 YFSETQ. The CDR3: CASSLGLTGGWDEQYF. The DNA for the CDR3 is TGCGCCAGCAGCTTGGGGCTGACAGGGGGATGGGACGAGCAGTACTTC.

The J gene is TRBJ2-4, the V gene TRBV19, with D hard to call. V shed 6 bases and J shed 1 base, with 28 bases lying between them. The length of the CDR3 is 20 residues. CDR1 and CDR2 from the germline V gene are LNHDA and SQIVND (reference sequence). CDR3 loop: CASSSVSVAARKRAKNIQYF. The CDR3 DNA follows: TGTGCCAGTAGCTCCGTGAGCGTCGCAGCAAGGAAGAGGGCCAAAAACATTCAGTACTTC.

This chain joins TRBV11-2 and TRBJ2-3; D gene ambiguous. The CDR3 sequence is 14 residues long. V dropped 0 bases and J dropped 2 bases, with 6 bases sitting between them. Germline lookup yields CDR1 SGHAT and CDR2 FQNNGV. The CDR3 sequence: CASSLDLTTDTQYF. In DNA, the CDR3 is TGTGCCAGCAGCTTAGACCTAACCACAGATACGCAGTATTTT.

The rearrangement joins TRBV10-2 to TRBJ1-1; D remains ambiguous. The CDR3 spans 12 residues. Between the trimmed V and J ends, which lost 5 bases and 1 base, there was a span of 5 bases. Per germline, CDR1 WSHSY and CDR2 SAAADI. CDR3 region: CASSLRNTEAFF. CDR3 DNA sequence: TGCGCCAGCAGTCTAAGGAACACTGAAGCTTTCTTT.

This clone was recorded a few times. The chain couples TRBV4-2 to TRBJ1-1, with TRBD1 identical over 8 bases. Losses at the gene ends were 5 bases for V and 0 bases for J; bases not matched to a gene: 5. There are 15 residues in the CDR3. Germline V gene sequence: CDR1 LGHNA, CDR2 YNFKEQ. The CDR3 protein is CASSYGTGMNTEAFF. In nucleotides, the CDR3 is TGTGCCAGCAGCTACGGGACAGGAATGAACACTGAAGCTTTCTTT.

The V and J genes are TRBV6-1 and TRBJ2-7; D remains ambiguous. This CDR3 is built from 11 residues. Trimming shortened V by 3 bases and J by 3 bases, and 3 bases separated the two germline ends. Germline CDR1 is MNHNS and CDR2 is SASEGT. In DNA, the CDR3 is TGTGCCAGCAGTGACCTCTACGAGCAGTACTTC. As protein: CASSDLYEQYF.

The chain uses TRBV7-9 and TRBJ1-2, with 9 positions matching TRBD1. The V and J ends lost 5 bases and 8 bases, in that order; junction bases with no gene match: 6. This CDR3 contains 13 residues. In germline, CDR1 is SEHNR, CDR2 FQNEAQ (reference sequence). CDR3 protein: CASSLQGANGYTF. The DNA of the CDR3 is TGTGCCAGCAGCCTACAGGGGGCGAACGGCTACACCTTC.

This chain links TRBV24-1 with TRBJ1-1, with 7 bases that match TRBD1. The V gene end was trimmed by 0 bases and the J gene end by 0 bases; junction bases not matched to a gene: 9. This CDR3 comprises 18 residues. CDR1 is KGHDR, CDR2 SFDVKD, per germline. The CDR3 here is CATSDLHGGGTVNTEAFF. The DNA for the CDR3 is TGTGCCACCAGTGATTTGCATGGAGGCGGGACAGTGAACACTGAAGCTTTCTTT.

The V call is TRBV6-2 or TRBV6-3, the J call TRBJ2-3; D unresolved. CDR1 MNHEY and CDR2 SVGEGT come from the germline V gene. CDR3 length equals 14 residues. The ends were cut back, 2 bases at V and 2 bases at J, with 8 bases in the middle. The CDR3 is CASSYGGDTDTQYF. In nucleotides, the CDR3 is TGTGCCAGCAGTTACGGCGGAGACACAGATACGCAGTATTTT.

The V gene is TRBV12-5, the J gene TRBJ1-1; no clear D. Trimming shortened V by 3 bases and J by 0 bases, and 2 bases separated the two germline ends. The CDR3 has 12 amino acids. Germline V lookup: CDR1 LGHNT, CDR2 FRNRAP. The CDR3 spells CASGFLNTEAFF. The CDR3 region has the DNA TGTGCTAGTGGTTTCTTGAACACTGAAGCTTTCTTT.

This chain links TRBV5-1 with TRBJ2-5; tentatively, D is TRBD2 (6 bases). The V end was cut by 0 bases, the J end by 5 bases, with 14 bases between. The CDR3 contains 15 residues. The germline gives CDR1 SGHRS, CDR2 YFSETQ. As DNA, the CDR3 is TGCGCCAGCAGCTTGGGTGTCGGGGGAAGGGAGACCCAGTACTTC. This encodes CASSLGVGGRETQYF.

The CDR3 protein is CASRGSAGPRYEQYF. CDR3 DNA sequence: TGTGCCAGTCGAGGGTCAGCGGGGCCCCGCTACGAGCAGTACTTC. The V gene is TRBV19, the J gene TRBJ2-7; 7 bases align to TRBD2. The V gene's germline CDR1 is LNHDA and CDR2 SQIVND (reference sequence). Trimming took 8 bases from V and 3 from J; bases not matched to a gene: 13. The CDR3 runs to 15 residues.

This clone appeared a few times. This specimen includes other DNA sequences encoding the same CDR3. The chain combines TRBV7-9 with TRBJ1-2, with unresolved D. This CDR3 is 14 amino acids long. Germline-derived CDR1 and CDR2 are SEHNR and FQNEAQ (reference sequence). Trimming took off 0 bases at V and 5 bases at J, with 10 bases between the two ends. CDR3 nucleotide sequence: TGTGCCAGCAGCTTAGCGGGTCAGGTTTATGGCTACACCTTC. Its protein product is CASSLAGQVYGYTF. Supplemented by reference TRBV7-9 and TRBJ1-2, the full variable domain reads DTGVSQNPRHKITKRGQNVTFRCDPISEHNRLYWYRQTLGQGPEFLTYFQNEAQLEKSRLLSDRFSAERPKGSFSTLEIQRTEQGDSAMYLCASSLAGQVYGYTFGSGTRLTVV.